This T cell receptor beta chain was captured by sequencing in a study of CD8 T cells in ankylosing spondylitis. The study, taken as a whole, reports: Reactive arthritis synovial fluid and blood were previously reported to contain some motif variants. From matched ankylosing spondylitis synovial fluid, disease-linked clones were reportedly recovered at significantly enriched levels.

About this clonotype itself: Its antigen is currently unknown.

A quantitative 5'-RACE method, one with molecular barcodes, was used to make TCR beta libraries. Each CDR3 protein is one row after TCRdb ran MiXCR on the 5' RACE reads. The table shows almost 250,000 distinct CDR3 sequences, with roughly 32% occurring only once. The TCR originated in a male donor with ankylosing spondylitis or in good health (not recorded which). The sequencing input was blood, either unsorted or a sorted T cell fraction (not recorded which).

CDR3 amino acids: CSARDPQEQFF. In nucleotides, the CDR3 is TGCAGTGCTAGAGATCCCCAGGAGCAGTTCTTC. The chain carries TRBV20-1 and TRBJ2-1; D unclear. V gave up 0 bases and J gave up 10 bases, with 7 bases separating them. This CDR3 has 11 residues. Germline CDR1 DFQATT, CDR2 SNEGSKA (reference sequence).